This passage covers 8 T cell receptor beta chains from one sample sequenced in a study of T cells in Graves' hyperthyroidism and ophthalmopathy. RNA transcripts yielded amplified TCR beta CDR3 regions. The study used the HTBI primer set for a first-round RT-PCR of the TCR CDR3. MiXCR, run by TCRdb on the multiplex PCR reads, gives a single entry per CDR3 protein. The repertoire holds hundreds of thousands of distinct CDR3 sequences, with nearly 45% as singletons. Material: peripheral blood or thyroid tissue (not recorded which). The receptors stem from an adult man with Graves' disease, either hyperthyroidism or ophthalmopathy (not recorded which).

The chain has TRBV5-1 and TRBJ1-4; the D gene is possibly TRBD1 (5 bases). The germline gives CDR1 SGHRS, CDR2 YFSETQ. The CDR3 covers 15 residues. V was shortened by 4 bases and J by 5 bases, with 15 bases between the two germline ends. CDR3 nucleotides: TGCGCCAGCAGCCTAGGGACTCGCGAGAATGAAAAACTGTTTTTT. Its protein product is CASSLGTRENEKLFF.

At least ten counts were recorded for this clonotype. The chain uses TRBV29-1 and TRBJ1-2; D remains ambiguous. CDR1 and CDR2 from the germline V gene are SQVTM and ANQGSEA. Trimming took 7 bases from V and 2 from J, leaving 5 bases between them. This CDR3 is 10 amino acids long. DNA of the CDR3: TGCAGCGGGGGAAACTATGGCTACACCTTC. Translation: CSGGNYGYTF.

Written as DNA, the CDR3 is TGTGCCAGCTGTACTCCGGGACAGGGAACCGCTGGCTACACCTTC. Encoded protein: CASCTPGQGTAGYTF. V gene TRBV2 combines with J gene TRBJ1-2; the match to TRBD1 covers 9 bases. The CDR3 length is 15 residues. The V and J ends lost 8 bases and 7 bases, in that order; junction bases with no gene match: 14. Germline CDR1 is SNHLY and CDR2 is FYNNEI.

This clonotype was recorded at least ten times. The CDR3 sequence is CASGTGGNQPQHF. DNA for the CDR3: TGTGCCAGCGGGACAGGAGGCAATCAGCCCCAGCATTTT. V usage is TRBV2 and J usage is TRBJ1-5, with 8 bases matching TRBD1. The CDR3 is made up of 13 amino acids. V lost 8 bases and J lost 2; bases outside the gene matches: 2. CDR1 is SNHLY and CDR2 is FYNNEI in the germline V gene.

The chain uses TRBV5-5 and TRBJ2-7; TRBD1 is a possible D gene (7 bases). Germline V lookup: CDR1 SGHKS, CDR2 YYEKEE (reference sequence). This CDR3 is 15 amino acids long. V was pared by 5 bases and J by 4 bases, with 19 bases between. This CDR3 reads CASRPAAGQTYEQYF. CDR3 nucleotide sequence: TGTGCCAGCAGACCCGCGGCGGGACAGACGTACGAGCAGTACTTC.

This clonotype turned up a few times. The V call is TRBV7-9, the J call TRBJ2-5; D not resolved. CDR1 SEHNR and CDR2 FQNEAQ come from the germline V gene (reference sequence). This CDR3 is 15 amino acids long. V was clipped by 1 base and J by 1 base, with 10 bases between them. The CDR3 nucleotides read TGTGCCAGCAGCTTAGTGGCCGGGCGCCAAGAGACCCAGTACTTC. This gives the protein CASSLVAGRQETQYF. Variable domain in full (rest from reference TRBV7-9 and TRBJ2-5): DTGVSQNPRHKITKRGQNVTFRCDPISEHNRLYWYRQTLGQGPEFLTYFQNEAQLEKSRLLSDRFSAERPKGSFSTLEIQRTEQGDSAMYLCASSLVAGRQETQYFGPGTRLLVL.

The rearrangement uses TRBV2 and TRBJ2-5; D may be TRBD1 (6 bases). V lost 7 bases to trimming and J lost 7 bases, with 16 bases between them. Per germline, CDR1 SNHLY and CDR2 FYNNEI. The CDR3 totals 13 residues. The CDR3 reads CASNPGTRATQYF. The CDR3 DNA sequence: TGTGCCAGCAATCCTGGGACAAGAGCGACCCAGTACTTC.

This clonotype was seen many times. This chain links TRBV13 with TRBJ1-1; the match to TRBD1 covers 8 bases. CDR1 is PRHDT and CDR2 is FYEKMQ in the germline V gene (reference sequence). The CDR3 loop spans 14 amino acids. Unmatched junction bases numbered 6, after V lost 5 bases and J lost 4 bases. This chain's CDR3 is CASSTHTGGTEAFF. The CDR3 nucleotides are TGTGCCAGCAGCACACATACAGGGGGCACTGAAGCTTTCTTT. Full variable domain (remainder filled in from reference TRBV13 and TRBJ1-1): AAGVIQSPRHLIKEKRETATLKCYPIPRHDTVYWYQQGPGQDPQFLISFYEKMQSDKGSIPDRFSAQQFSDYHSELNMSSLELGDSALYFCASSTHTGGTEAFFGQGTRLTVV.